This TCR beta chain was captured by sequencing in a study of T cells in Graves' hyperthyroidism and ophthalmopathy. Exclusion of a patient resulted from uncontrolled infection, other autoimmune disease, pregnancy or lactation. Findings and caveats of the study: Most thyroid clonotypes expanded above 0.001 appeared in blood too.

Details on this clonotype: Its antigen is as yet unknown.

The source material, RNA transcripts, was used to amplify TCR beta CDR3 regions. HTBI primers were the set used in a first-round RT-PCR of the TCR CDR3. From the multiplex PCR reads, TCRdb called clonotypes with MiXCR, one entry per CDR3 protein. The sample holds 450,000 to 600,000 distinct CDR3 sequences, roughly 15% seen once. Germline assignment: CDR1 DFQATT and CDR2 SNEGSKA (reference sequence). The CDR3 consists of 13 residues. Trimming removed 3 bases at V and 4 bases at J, with 9 bases between. The chain recombines TRBV20-1 with TRBJ2-2; a possible D gene is TRBD1 (5 bases). Specimen: blood. The TCR comes from a woman in her 40s with Graves' hyperthyroidism. CDR3 sequence reads: CSARRQSTGELFF. The CDR3 DNA reads TGCAGTGCTAGGCGACAGTCCACCGGGGAGCTGTTTTTT.